What follows describes a single TCR beta chain. This entry is derived from a study of blood T cell repertoires in COVID-19. Seattle-derived patients entered the study during active infection and were followed longitudinally. Here immunoSEQ multiplex PCR was the method, and the copy in TCRdb shows in-frame clones only, minus some. The sample carries approximately 350,000 clones, around 87% recorded once. Per the germline V gene, CDR1 is SGHDT and CDR2 is YYEEEE. V shed 0 bases, J shed 4 bases, and the junction held 3 bases outside the gene matches. The CDR3 runs to 15 residues. The clonotype comes from a woman between 50 and 59 years old with COVID-19, enrolled during active disease. The J gene is TRBJ2-5, the V gene TRBV5-6, with TRBD2 matching over 10 bases. Sequencing input: peripheral blood. Here the CDR3 DNA reads TGTGCCAGCAGCTTGGCCGCTAGCGGGAGAGAGACCCAGTACTTC. Translating it yields CASSLAASGRETQYF.